This paragraph covers one TCR beta chain sequence. In the source study's methods: Estimates of nucleated cell counts were drawn from the amplification of reference gene primers. TCRdb's copy holds only in-frame clones and misses some; the assay was immunoSEQ multiplex PCR. That table supplies the V and J calls and clone size; D and trimming were determined from the DNA. The sample carries approximately 250,000 clones, 86% recorded once. This record comes from a study of blood T cell repertoires in COVID-19. Study as a whole: Some COVID-19 samples were acute and others convalescent; all came from the United States, Italy and Spain.

Looked up from germline, CDR1 is KGHDR and CDR2 is SFDVKD. Trimming cost V 4 bases and J 9 bases; bases outside gene matches: 15. The CDR3 contains 17 residues. The sample taken for sequencing was peripheral blood. The clonotype comes from a woman between 70 and 85 years old with COVID-19, enrolled during active disease. The chain joins TRBV24-1 to TRBJ2-1, with 9 bases lining up with TRBD2. DNA of the CDR3: TGTGCCACCAGTGACTTTATAGCGGGCGGGGGGGCAGGTGAGCAGTTCTTC. Protein product: CATSDFIAGGGAGEQFF.